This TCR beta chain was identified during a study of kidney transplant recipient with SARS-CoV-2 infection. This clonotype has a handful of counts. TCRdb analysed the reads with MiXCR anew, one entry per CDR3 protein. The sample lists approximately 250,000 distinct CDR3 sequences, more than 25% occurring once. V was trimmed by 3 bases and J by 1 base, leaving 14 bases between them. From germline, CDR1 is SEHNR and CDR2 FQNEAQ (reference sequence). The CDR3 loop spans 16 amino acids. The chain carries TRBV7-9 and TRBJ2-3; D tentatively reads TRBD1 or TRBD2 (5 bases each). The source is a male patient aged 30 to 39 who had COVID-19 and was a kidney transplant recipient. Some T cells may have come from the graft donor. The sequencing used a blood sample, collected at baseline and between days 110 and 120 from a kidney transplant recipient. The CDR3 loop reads CASSLAWGTGTDTQYF. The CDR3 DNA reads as TGTGCCAGCAGCTTGGCGTGGGGGACGGGCACAGATACGCAGTATTTT.